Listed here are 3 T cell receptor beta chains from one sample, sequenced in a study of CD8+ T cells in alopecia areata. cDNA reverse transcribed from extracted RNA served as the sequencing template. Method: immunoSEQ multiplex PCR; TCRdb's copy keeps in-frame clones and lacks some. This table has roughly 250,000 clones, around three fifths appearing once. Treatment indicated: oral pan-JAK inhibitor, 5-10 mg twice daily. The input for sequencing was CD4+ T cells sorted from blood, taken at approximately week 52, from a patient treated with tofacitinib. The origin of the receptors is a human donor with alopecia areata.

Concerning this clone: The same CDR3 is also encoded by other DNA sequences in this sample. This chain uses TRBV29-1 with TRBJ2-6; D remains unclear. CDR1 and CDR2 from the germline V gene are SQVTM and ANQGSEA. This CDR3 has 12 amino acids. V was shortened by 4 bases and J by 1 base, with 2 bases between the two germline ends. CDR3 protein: CSVASGANVLTF. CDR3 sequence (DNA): TGCAGCGTTGCTTCTGGGGCCAACGTCCTGACTTTC. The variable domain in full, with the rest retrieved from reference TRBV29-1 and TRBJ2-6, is SAVISQKPSRDICQRGTSLTIQCQVDSQVTMMFWYRQQPGQSLTLIATANQGSEATYESGFVIDKFPISRPNLTFSTLTVSNMSPEDSSIYLCSVASGANVLTFGAGSRLTVL.

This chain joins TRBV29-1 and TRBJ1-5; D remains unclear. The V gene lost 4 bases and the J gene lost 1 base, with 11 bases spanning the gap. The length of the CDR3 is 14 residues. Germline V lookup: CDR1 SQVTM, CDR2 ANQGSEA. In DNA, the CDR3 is TGCAGCGTTGCTGTCGACGCGAGCAATCAGCCCCAGCATTTT. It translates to CSVAVDASNQPQHF.

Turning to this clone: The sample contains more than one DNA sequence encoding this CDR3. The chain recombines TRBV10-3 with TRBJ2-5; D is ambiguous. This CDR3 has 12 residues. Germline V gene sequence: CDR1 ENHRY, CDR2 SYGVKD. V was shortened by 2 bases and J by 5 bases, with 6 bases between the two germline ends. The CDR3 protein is CAISEGVETQYF. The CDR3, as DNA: TGTGCCATCAGTGAGGGAGTGGAGACCCAGTACTTC.